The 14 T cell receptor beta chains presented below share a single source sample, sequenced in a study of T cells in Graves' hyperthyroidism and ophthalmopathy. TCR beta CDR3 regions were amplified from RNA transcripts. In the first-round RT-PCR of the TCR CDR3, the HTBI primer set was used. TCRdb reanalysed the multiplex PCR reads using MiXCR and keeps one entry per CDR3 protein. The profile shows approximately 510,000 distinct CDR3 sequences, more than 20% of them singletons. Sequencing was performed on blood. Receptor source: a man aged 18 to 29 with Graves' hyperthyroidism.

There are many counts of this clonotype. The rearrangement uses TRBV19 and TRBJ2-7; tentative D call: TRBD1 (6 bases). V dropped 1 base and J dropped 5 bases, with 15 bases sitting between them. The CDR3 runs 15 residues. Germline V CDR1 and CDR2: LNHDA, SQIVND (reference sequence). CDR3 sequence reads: CASSIADRSVDEQYF. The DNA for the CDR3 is TGTGCCAGTAGTATAGCGGACAGATCGGTGGACGAGCAGTACTTC.

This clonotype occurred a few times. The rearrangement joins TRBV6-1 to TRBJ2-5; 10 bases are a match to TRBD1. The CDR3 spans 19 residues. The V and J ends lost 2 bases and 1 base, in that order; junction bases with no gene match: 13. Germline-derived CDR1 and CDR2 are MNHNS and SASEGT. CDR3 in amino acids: CASSERGSRDRGLQETQYF. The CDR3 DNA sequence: TGTGCCAGCAGTGAACGGGGGAGCCGGGACAGGGGACTCCAAGAGACCCAGTACTTC.

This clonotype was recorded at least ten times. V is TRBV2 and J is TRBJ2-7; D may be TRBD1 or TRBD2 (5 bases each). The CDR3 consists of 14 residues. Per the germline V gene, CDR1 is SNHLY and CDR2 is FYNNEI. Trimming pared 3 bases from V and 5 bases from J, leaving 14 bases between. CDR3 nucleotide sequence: TGTGCCAGCAGTGACTGGGACCAAGGTAACGAGCAGTACTTC. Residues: CASSDWDQGNEQYF.

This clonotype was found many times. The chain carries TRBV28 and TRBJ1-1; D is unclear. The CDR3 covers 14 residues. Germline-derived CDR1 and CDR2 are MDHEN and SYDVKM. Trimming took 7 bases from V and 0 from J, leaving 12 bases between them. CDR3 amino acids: CASTPALMNTEAFF. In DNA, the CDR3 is TGTGCCAGCACCCCGGCCCTCATGAACACTGAAGCTTTCTTT. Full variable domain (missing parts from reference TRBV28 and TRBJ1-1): DVKVTQSSRYLVKRTGEKVFLECVQDMDHENMFWYRQDPGLGLRLIYFSYDVKMKEKGDIPEGYSVSREKKERFSLILESASTNQTSMYLCASTPALMNTEAFFGQGTRLTVV.

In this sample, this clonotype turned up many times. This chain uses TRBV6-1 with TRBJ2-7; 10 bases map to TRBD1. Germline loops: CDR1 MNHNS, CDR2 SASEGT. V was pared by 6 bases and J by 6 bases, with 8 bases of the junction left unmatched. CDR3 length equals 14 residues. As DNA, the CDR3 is TGTGCCAGCAGCCCGGGACAGGGGACCCGCGAGCAGTACTTC. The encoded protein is CASSPGQGTREQYF.

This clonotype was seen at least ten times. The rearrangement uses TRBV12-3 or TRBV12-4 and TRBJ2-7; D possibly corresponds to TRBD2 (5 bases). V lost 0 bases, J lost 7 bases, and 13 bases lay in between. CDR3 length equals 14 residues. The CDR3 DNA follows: TGTGCCAGCAGTTTAGCGCGGTCGGGGTGGGAGCAGTACTTC. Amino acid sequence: CASSLARSGWEQYF.

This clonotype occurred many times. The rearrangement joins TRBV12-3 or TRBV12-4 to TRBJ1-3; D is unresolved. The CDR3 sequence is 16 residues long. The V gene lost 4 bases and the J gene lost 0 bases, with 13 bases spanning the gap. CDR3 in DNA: TGTGCCAGCAGTTCCGCGAGGGATGACTCTGGAAACACCATATATTTT. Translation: CASSSARDDSGNTIYF.

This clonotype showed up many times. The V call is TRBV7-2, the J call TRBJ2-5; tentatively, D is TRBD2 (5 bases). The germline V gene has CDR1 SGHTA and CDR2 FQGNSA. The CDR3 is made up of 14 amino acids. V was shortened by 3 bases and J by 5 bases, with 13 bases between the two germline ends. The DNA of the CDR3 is TGTGCCAGCAGCTTGTTCGAGGGAAGCGAGACCCAGTACTTC. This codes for CASSLFEGSETQYF.

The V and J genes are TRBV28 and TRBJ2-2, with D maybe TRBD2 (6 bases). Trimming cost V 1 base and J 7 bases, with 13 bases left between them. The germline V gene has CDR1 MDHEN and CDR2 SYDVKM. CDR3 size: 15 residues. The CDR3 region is CASSLFGGAGGELFF. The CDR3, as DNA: TGTGCCAGCAGTTTATTCGGAGGGGCGGGCGGGGAGCTGTTTTTT. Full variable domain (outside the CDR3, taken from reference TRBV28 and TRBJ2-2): DVKVTQSSRYLVKRTGEKVFLECVQDMDHENMFWYRQDPGLGLRLIYFSYDVKMKEKGDIPEGYSVSREKKERFSLILESASTNQTSMYLCASSLFGGAGGELFFGEGSRLTVL.

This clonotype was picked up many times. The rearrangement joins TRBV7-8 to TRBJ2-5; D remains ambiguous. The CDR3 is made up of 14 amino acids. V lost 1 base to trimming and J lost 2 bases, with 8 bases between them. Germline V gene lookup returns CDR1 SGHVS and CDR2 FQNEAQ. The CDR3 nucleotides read TGTGCCAGCAGCTTAGGGACGGTTCAAGAGACCCAGTACTTC. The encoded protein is CASSLGTVQETQYF.

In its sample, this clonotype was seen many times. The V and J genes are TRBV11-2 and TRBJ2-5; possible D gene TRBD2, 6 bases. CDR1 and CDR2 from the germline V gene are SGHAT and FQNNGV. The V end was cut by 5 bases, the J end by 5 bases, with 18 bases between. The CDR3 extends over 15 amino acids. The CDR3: CASSPTGTQEETQYF. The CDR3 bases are TGTGCCAGCAGCCCCACCGGGACTCAAGAGGAGACCCAGTACTTC.

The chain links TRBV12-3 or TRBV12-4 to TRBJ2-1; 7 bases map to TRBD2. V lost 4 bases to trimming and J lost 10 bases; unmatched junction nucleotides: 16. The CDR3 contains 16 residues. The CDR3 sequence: CASSSRELAVRGEQFF. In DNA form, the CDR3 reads TGTGCCAGCAGTTCTAGGGAGCTAGCGGTGCGGGGGGAGCAGTTCTTC.

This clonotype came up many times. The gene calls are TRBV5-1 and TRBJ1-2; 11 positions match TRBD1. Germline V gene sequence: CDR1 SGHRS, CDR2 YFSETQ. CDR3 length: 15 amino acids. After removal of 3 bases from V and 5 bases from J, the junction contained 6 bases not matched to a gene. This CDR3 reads CASSSDRGHLYGYTF. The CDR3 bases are TGCGCCAGCAGCTCGGACAGGGGGCATCTGTATGGCTACACCTTC. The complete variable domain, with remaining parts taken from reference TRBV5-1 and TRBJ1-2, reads KAGVTQTPRYLIKTRGQQVTLSCSPISGHRSVSWYQQTPGQGLQFLFEYFSETQRNKGNFPGRFSGRQFSNSRSEMNVSTLELGDSALYLCASSSDRGHLYGYTFGSGTRLTVV.

The CDR3: CASGFPTGDTEAFF. In nucleotides, the CDR3 is TGTGCTAGTGGTTTCCCTACAGGGGACACTGAAGCTTTCTTT. The chain recombines TRBV12-5 with TRBJ1-1; the match to TRBD1 covers 7 bases. Losses at the gene ends were 3 bases for V and 3 bases for J; bases not matched to a gene: 4. Germline-derived CDR1 and CDR2 are LGHNT and FRNRAP. This CDR3 contains 14 residues.